One sample yielded the 2 T cell receptor beta chains listed below, sequenced in a study of vaccination effects on CD4 cells after COVID-19. Under the ViraFEST assay, PBMC were stimulated with viral peptide pools so that antigen-specific CD4+ T cells expanded. Sequencing was performed afterwards. The culture ran for roughly ten days before CD4+ T cells were isolated. People in the vaccine group had not been infected with SARS-CoV-2 before, and their nucleocapsid antibodies were negative. Profiling relied on immunoSEQ multiplex PCR, and the TCRdb table lists in-frame clones only, not all of them. The repertoire holds about 73,000 clones, with 78% as singletons. These receptors lack a known antigen. The input for sequencing was CD4+ T cells from PBMCs cultured with SARS-CoV-2 spike peptides, taken before COVID-19 vaccination. These receptor sequences come from a human donor who received a COVID-19 vaccine.

The chain uses TRBV7-9 and TRBJ2-5; 7 nucleotides line up with TRBD1. Germline CDR1 SEHNR, CDR2 FQNEAQ (reference sequence). The CDR3 is made up of 15 amino acids. The V and J ends lost 3 bases and 5 bases, in that order; junction bases with no gene match: 9. The CDR3 protein is CASSLAAGGLETQYF. As DNA, the CDR3 is TGTGCCAGCAGCTTGGCGGCAGGGGGTTTGGAGACCCAGTACTTC.

The V gene is TRBV25-1, the J gene TRBJ1-4; D uncertain. Trimming removed 3 bases from V and 8 bases from J, with 10 bases in between. The CDR3 length is 13 residues. CDR1 is MGHDK, CDR2 SYGVNS, per germline. CDR3 sequence: CASSEITQEKLFF. For the CDR3, the DNA is TGTGCCAGCAGTGAGATCACTCAAGAAAAACTGTTTTTT.